Listed here are 9 T cell receptor beta chains from one sample, sequenced in a study of T cell repertoires in cytomegalovirus infection (dated 2019 in TCRdb). Sequencing was performed on an Illumina HiSeq 1500. In-frame beta chains were kept once TCRdb had trimmed the public reads at Q25 with fastp and called clones with MiXCR. A single entry per CDR3 protein holds the most common genes and DNA from its merged rows. The sample contains about 530,000 distinct CDR3 sequences, more than 20% of them found a single time. Approximately 13% of the sample rests with the top ten. Input material: PBMCs. Receptor source: a human donor in good health (CMV status not recorded). Some clones in this sample may be carry-over from other donors' samples.

The chain employs TRBV7-2 and TRBJ1-2; 7 positions match TRBD1. The CDR3 consists of 14 residues. J gave up 4 bases and V 5 bases, and 7 bases lay outside the gene matches. Germline loops: CDR1 SGHTA, CDR2 FQGNSA. The CDR3 spells CASSAYRDSYGYTF. The CDR3 DNA sequence: TGTGCCAGCAGCGCCTACCGGGACAGCTATGGCTACACCTTC.

The sample holds many counts of this clonotype. This sequence joins TRBV7-2 and TRBJ2-1, with 9 bases identical to TRBD2. The CDR3 spans 14 residues. CDR1 is SGHTA, CDR2 FQGNSA, per germline. Unmatched junction bases numbered 8, after V lost 7 bases and J lost 7 bases. For the CDR3, the DNA is TGTGCCAGCAAAATAGCGGGAGACTTGAATGAGCAGTTCTTC. It codes for CASKIAGDLNEQFF.

The rearrangement joins TRBV7-6 to TRBJ2-1; 7 positions match TRBD2. Germline lookup yields CDR1 SGHVS and CDR2 FNYEAQ. The CDR3 is made up of 18 amino acids. The junction had 16 bases not matched to a gene; V was cut back by 4 bases and J by 4 bases. CDR3 residues: CASSSSTGVASGYNEQFF. The CDR3 nucleotides are TGTGCCAGCAGCTCTTCCACGGGAGTCGCTAGCGGTTACAATGAGCAGTTCTTC.

This clonotype showed up many times. In DNA form, the CDR3 reads TGTGCCAGCAGCCCGGGACAGGTTTATCAAGCTTTCTTT. This translates into CASSPGQVYQAFF. This rearrangement joins TRBV7-2 to TRBJ1-1, with TRBD1 matching over 8 bases. Trimming removed 5 bases from V and 9 bases from J; junction bases left unmatched: 8. The length of the CDR3 is 13 residues. Germline values: CDR1 SGHTA, CDR2 FQGNSA.

The genes are TRBV10-3 and TRBJ2-5; no clear D. The CDR3 spans 12 residues. Between the trimmed V and J ends, which lost 6 bases and 1 base, there was a span of 6 bases. Germline V gene data show CDR1 as ENHRY and CDR2 as SYGVKD. The CDR3 here is CAIRGLQETQYF. CDR3 in DNA: TGTGCCATCAGGGGTCTCCAAGAGACCCAGTACTTC.

This clonotype was seen repeatedly, ten times or more. The rearrangement uses TRBV7-2 and TRBJ1-2, with TRBD1 as a possible D gene (5 bases). This CDR3 comprises 14 residues. V was shortened by 5 bases and J by 2 bases, with 12 bases between the two germline ends. The germline CDR1 and CDR2 sequences are SGHTA and FQGNSA. The CDR3 DNA reads TGTGCCAGCAGCCCAGGGACCTTCAACTATGGCTACACCTTC. Its translation is CASSPGTFNYGYTF.

This clonotype occurred many times. The chain uses TRBV6-2 or TRBV6-3 and TRBJ2-2, with 7 bases matching TRBD1. There are 16 residues in the CDR3. V shed 2 bases, J shed 1 base, and the junction held 4 bases outside the gene matches. Germline V gene sequence: CDR1 MNHEY, CDR2 SVGEGT. CDR3 protein: CASSYPGGLNTGELFF. The DNA for the CDR3 is TGTGCCAGCAGTTACCCAGGGGGATTGAACACCGGGGAGCTGTTTTTT.

The chain uses TRBV19 and TRBJ1-4, with unresolved D. Germline V gene lookup returns CDR1 LNHDA and CDR2 SQIVND (reference sequence). Trimming removed 7 bases from V and 5 bases from J, with 17 bases in between. The CDR3 consists of 15 residues. The CDR3 protein is CASTNSPVPNEKLFF. The CDR3 region has the DNA TGTGCCAGTACAAATAGTCCAGTTCCAAATGAAAAACTGTTTTTT. The full variable domain, its missing parts supplied by reference TRBV19 and TRBJ1-4, is DGGITQSPKYLFRKEGQNVTLSCEQNLNHDAMYWYRQDPGQGLRLIYYSQIVNDFQKGDIAEGYSVSREKKESFPLTVTSAQKNPTAFYLCASTNSPVPNEKLFFGSGTQLSVL.

The V and J genes are TRBV29-1 and TRBJ1-1, with D perhaps TRBD1 (5 bases). Trimming took 7 bases from V and 0 from J, leaving 15 bases between them. Germline-derived CDR1 and CDR2 are SQVTM and ANQGSEA. CDR3 size: 14 residues. DNA of the CDR3: TGCAGCGCTGTTGGCCGACAGATGAACACTGAAGCTTTCTTT. This codes for CSAVGRQMNTEAFF.